The next 23 T cell receptor beta chains were all read from a single sample in a study of blood T cells in healthy people across ages. A second PCR, run for about 6 to 12 cycles, used a sample-barcoded 5' primer plus a J-beta primer mix. TCRdb passed the 5' RACE reads through MiXCR, listing each CDR3 protein once. The sample shows hundreds of thousands of distinct CDR3 sequences, roughly half of them seen only once. The sequencing sample was made of blood. Receptors were obtained from a woman older than 75 in good health.

This clonotype was recorded only once. A single base separates this from a much larger clone, so it may be a read error. The CDR3 nucleotides read TGTGCCTGGAGTGGGGGAGTCAGCTACAATGAGCAGTACTTC. It codes for CAWSGGVSYNEQYF. The chain joins TRBV30 to TRBJ2-5; tentatively, D is TRBD2 (5 bases). The CDR3 totals 14 residues. The germline V gene encodes CDR1 GTSNPN and CDR2 SVGIG (reference sequence). Trimming shortened V by 1 base and J by 11 bases, and 20 bases separated the two germline ends.

This clonotype has just one count. The V gene is TRBV20-1, the J gene TRBJ1-1; a possible D gene is TRBD1 (5 bases). Per germline, CDR1 DFQATT and CDR2 SNEGSKA (reference sequence). The length of the CDR3 is 13 residues. Trimming took 0 bases from V and 7 from J, leaving 12 bases between them. CDR3 loop: CSARDETDGEAFF. In DNA form, the CDR3 reads TGCAGTGCTAGAGATGAGACAGACGGTGAAGCTTTCTTT.

The chain employs TRBV5-4 and TRBJ2-3; the D gene is possibly TRBD1 (6 bases). Deletions cut 6 bases from V and 3 bases from J, with 14 bases between. The germline gives CDR1 SGHNT, CDR2 YYREEE (reference sequence). This CDR3 spans 14 amino acids. CDR3 loop: CASKLLGATDTQYF. CDR3 coding DNA: TGTGCCAGCAAATTATTGGGGGCAACAGATACGCAGTATTTT.

This clonotype has just a few counts. The rearrangement joins TRBV5-1 to TRBJ2-2; no clear D. V shed 1 base and J shed 5 bases, with 12 bases lying between them. CDR1 is SGHRS and CDR2 is YFSETQ in the germline V gene. The CDR3 contains 15 residues. The chain's CDR3 is CASSLTQWVTGELFF. The CDR3 coding sequence is TGCGCCAGCAGCTTGACCCAGTGGGTTACCGGGGAGCTGTTTTTT.

This clonotype was recorded only once. This chain links TRBV20-1 with TRBJ1-1; D remains unclear. This CDR3 spans 15 amino acids. The germline gives CDR1 DFQATT, CDR2 SNEGSKA (reference sequence). Trimming cost V 1 base and J 4 bases, with 16 bases left between them. The CDR3 nucleotides read TGCAGTGCTAGAGGATACCCAGGTCGAGGCACTGAAGCTTTCTTT. It translates to CSARGYPGRGTEAFF.

With regard to this clonotype: Since the CDR3 does not end with the conserved phenylalanine or tryptophan, this likely comes from a read error. The chain joins TRBV12-3 or TRBV12-4 to TRBJ2-1, with TRBD2 matching over 13 bases. The CDR3 length is 16 residues. Germline trimming cut 3 bases from V and 5 bases from J; bases unmatched to any gene: 4. The CDR3 here is CASSFTGTSGDNEQFL. Written as DNA, the CDR3 is TGTGCCAGCAGTTTCACCGGGACTAGCGGGGACAATGAGCAGTTCCTC.

This chain connects TRBV27 to TRBJ2-5; 13 bases fit TRBD2. Trimming at V came to 4 bases and at J to 11 bases, leaving 13 bases not matched to a gene. CDR1 is MNHEY, CDR2 SMNVEV, per germline (reference sequence). The CDR3 has 16 amino acids. The CDR3 protein is CASSSLLAGGPREQYF. The CDR3 bases are TGTGCCAGCAGTTCTCTACTAGCGGGAGGGCCTCGGGAGCAGTACTTC.

This clonotype was recorded at least ten times. The rearrangement links TRBV3-1 to TRBJ2-5; no definite D call. The ends were cut back, 3 bases at V and 2 bases at J, with 7 bases in the middle. This CDR3 has 13 residues. Germline CDR1 and CDR2: LGHDT and YNNKEL (reference sequence). The CDR3 nucleotides are TGTGCCAGCAGCCAGATTAGGCAAGAGACCCAGTACTTC. Its translation: CASSQIRQETQYF.

This rearrangement joins TRBV9 to TRBJ1-1; unclear D gene. CDR3 size: 13 residues. From germline, CDR1 is SGDLS and CDR2 YYNGEE. V was cut by 2 bases and J by 4 bases, with 9 bases left in between. The CDR3: CASSVAVGTEAFF. In DNA form, the CDR3 reads TGTGCCAGCAGCGTTGCGGTGGGCACTGAAGCTTTCTTT.

This clonotype showed up just once. J is TRBJ1-2 and V is TRBV20-1, with D maybe TRBD1 (6 bases). Germline V gene sequence: CDR1 DFQATT, CDR2 SNEGSKA (reference sequence). The CDR3 extends over 12 amino acids. V dropped 5 bases and J dropped 11 bases, with 18 bases sitting between them. The CDR3 spells CSAGLGGGGYTF. The CDR3 region has the DNA TGCAGTGCTGGCCTTGGAGGGGGTGGTTACACCTTC.

This clonotype occurred a few times. The rearrangement joins TRBV4-1 to TRBJ2-5, with 13 bases aligning to TRBD2. The length of the CDR3 is 17 residues. V lost 8 bases to trimming and J lost 11 bases; unmatched junction nucleotides: 20. The germline V gene encodes CDR1 MGHRA and CDR2 YSYEKL. The CDR3 DNA reads TGCGCCAGCTTAAGTACTAGCGGGAGGGCCTCTTCTCATGAGCAGTACTTC. It is translated as CASLSTSGRASSHEQYF.

V gene TRBV2 combines with J gene TRBJ2-3, with 8 bases matching TRBD1. CDR3 size: 16 residues. Germline values: CDR1 SNHLY, CDR2 FYNNEI. After removal of 6 bases from V and 2 bases from J, the junction contained 10 bases not matched to a gene. The CDR3: CASRDGQGINTDTQYF. In DNA, the CDR3 is TGTGCCAGCAGGGATGGACAGGGCATAAACACAGATACGCAGTATTTT.

This clonotype was counted ten times or more. V usage is TRBV19 and J usage is TRBJ2-1; 7 positions match TRBD2. V lost 6 bases to trimming and J lost 8 bases; unmatched junction nucleotides: 16. Germline CDR1 LNHDA, CDR2 SQIVND (reference sequence). The CDR3 covers 16 residues. The CDR3 region has the DNA TGTGCCAGTAGCGGATCGAGACTAGCATATAGCGATGAGCAGTTCTTC. Encoded protein: CASSGSRLAYSDEQFF.

Turning to this clonotype: A read error may explain this, as a much larger clone is one base away. The genes are TRBV12-3 or TRBV12-4 and TRBJ2-1; the match to TRBD2 covers 13 bases. This CDR3 is built from 15 residues. Trimming at V came to 5 bases and at J to 9 bases, leaving 7 bases not matched to a gene. The CDR3 nucleotides read TGTGCCAGCAGTAAAGGACTAGCGGGGGAAGGTGAGCAGTTCTTC. Translating it yields CASSKGLAGEGEQFF.

The chain is built from TRBV15 and TRBJ2-6; TRBD1 agrees at 7 bases. This CDR3 spans 16 amino acids. Germline V gene data show CDR1 as LNHNV and CDR2 as YYDKDF (reference sequence). The ends lost 5 bases at V and 1 base at J; junction bases unmatched: 5. CDR3 DNA: TGTGCCACCAGCGAAGGGGGCGGTTCTGGGGCCAACGTCCTGACTTTC. Amino acid sequence: CATSEGGGSGANVLTF.

The V call is TRBV28, the J call TRBJ2-3, with TRBD2 as a possible D gene (5 bases). This CDR3 contains 13 residues. Germline assignment: CDR1 MDHEN and CDR2 SYDVKM. With 6 bases removed from V and 10 bases from J, the gap between germline ends came to 17 bases. The CDR3 sequence: CASRSTQQRAQYF. Here the CDR3 DNA reads TGTGCCAGCAGATCCACCCAACAGAGGGCGCAGTATTTT. The variable domain in full, with the rest retrieved from reference TRBV28 and TRBJ2-3, is DVKVTQSSRYLVKRTGEKVFLECVQDMDHENMFWYRQDPGLGLRLIYFSYDVKMKEKGDIPEGYSVSREKKERFSLILESASTNQTSMYLCASRSTQQRAQYFGPGTRLTVL.

V usage is TRBV20-1 and J usage is TRBJ1-2; D is perhaps TRBD1 (5 bases). CDR1 DFQATT and CDR2 SNEGSKA come from the germline V gene (reference sequence). The CDR3 has 16 amino acids. With 0 bases removed from V and 2 bases from J, the gap between germline ends came to 16 bases. The CDR3 is CSARDPLGRRNYGYTF. Written as DNA, the CDR3 is TGCAGTGCTAGAGATCCTTTGGGACGGCGCAACTATGGCTACACCTTC.

The chain employs TRBV25-1 and TRBJ2-3, with D possibly matching TRBD2 (5 bases). Germline CDR1 and CDR2: MGHDK and SYGVNS. V lost 2 bases and J 8 bases, leaving 11 bases between the germline ends. CDR3 length equals 13 residues. CDR3 sequence: CASSEGGETTQYF. In nucleotides, the CDR3 is TGTGCCAGCAGTGAAGGTGGGGAGACTACGCAGTATTTT.

This clonotype turned up a few times. With a much larger clone just one base away, this may be a read error. J is TRBJ2-1 and V is TRBV29-1, with 11 bases lining up with TRBD1. The CDR3 extends over 14 amino acids. The V gene end was trimmed by 7 bases and the J gene end by 10 bases; junction bases not matched to a gene: 12. Germline-derived CDR1 and CDR2 are SQVTM and ANQGSEA. DNA of the CDR3: TGCAGCGCAACCGGGACAGGGGGTTCTTACGAGCAGTTCTTC. Protein: CSATGTGGSYEQFF.

V and J are TRBV24-1 and TRBJ1-3, with D uncertain. V shed 4 bases and J shed 0 bases, with 9 bases lying between them. The CDR3 extends over 15 amino acids. CDR1 KGHDR and CDR2 SFDVKD come from the germline V gene. CDR3 region: CATSDRKSSGNTIYF. As DNA, the CDR3 is TGTGCCACCAGTGACCGGAAGAGCTCTGGAAACACCATATATTTT.

This clonotype was recorded at least ten times. V usage is TRBV4-1 and J usage is TRBJ2-3; D is uncertain. The CDR3 has 13 residues. Germline V gene lookup returns CDR1 MGHRA and CDR2 YSYEKL. V shed 2 bases and J shed 4 bases, with 7 bases lying between them. The CDR3 coding sequence is TGCGCCAGCAGCCAACGATTGCCAGATACGCAGTATTTT. The encoded protein is CASSQRLPDTQYF.

This clonotype was found many times. The chain couples TRBV6-5 to TRBJ2-2; D ambiguous. V lost 6 bases and J 7 bases, leaving 18 bases between the germline ends. CDR1 MNHEY and CDR2 SVGAGI come from the germline V gene. The CDR3 consists of 15 residues. CDR3 DNA: TGTGCCAGCAGCCCCATTGGTAGCAATTTCGGGGAGCTGTTTTTT. It is translated as CASSPIGSNFGELFF.

The gene calls are TRBV12-5 and TRBJ1-1; a possible D gene is TRBD1 (5 bases). Germline loops: CDR1 LGHNT, CDR2 FRNRAP. The CDR3 runs 16 residues. Trimming cost V 0 bases and J 6 bases, with 17 bases left between them. The CDR3 DNA reads TGTGCTAGTGGTTTGGTACTTGGGGACGGATTAGCTGAAGCTTTCTTT. It yields the protein CASGLVLGDGLAEAFF.